Below are 9 T cell receptor beta chains sequenced from a single sample in a study of cytomegalovirus exposure and HLA in healthy donors (dated by TCRdb to about 2017). Library prep was done by the immunoSEQ multiplex PCR assay. For the multiplex PCR, a mixture combining 60 forward primers for TCR Vbeta segments and 13 reverse primers for TCR Jbeta segments was used. The source is immuneACCESS, and TCRdb retained only in-frame sequences with V and J called. Part of the clones is not carried over; for the studies checked, unresolved V genes explain less than half of this, and the remainder is unexplained. The sample records roughly 100,000 clones, approximately 11% of which are singletons. More than 15% of the sample comes from the top ten. The source material was PBMCs. The receptor source for this set is a man between 40 and 49 years old in good health and CMV-seropositive.

CDR3 loop: CATSREAFGGPNIQYF. For the CDR3, the DNA is TGTGCCACCAGCAGAGAGGCGTTCGGGGGGCCAAACATTCAGTACTTC. The chain uses TRBV15 and TRBJ2-4, with D tentatively TRBD2 (7 bases). Germline CDR1 and CDR2: LNHNV and YYDKDF (reference sequence). The CDR3 is 16 residues long. The V end was cut by 0 bases, the J end by 6 bases, with 15 bases between.

This clone was counted once. This chain uses TRBV18 with TRBJ1-2, with 7 positions matching TRBD1. The junction had 11 bases not matched to a gene; V was cut back by 3 bases and J by 4 bases. The CDR3 has 16 residues. Germline CDR1 is KGHSH and CDR2 is LQKENI. The CDR3 sequence is CASSPFEGRGSYGYTF. In DNA form, the CDR3 reads TGTGCCAGCTCACCCTTCGAAGGCAGGGGGTCCTATGGCTACACCTTC.

The chain joins TRBV29-1 to TRBJ1-1; possibly TRBD1 for D (5 bases). With 5 bases removed from V and 0 bases from J, the gap between germline ends came to 16 bases. The CDR3 spans 15 residues. Germline V CDR1 and CDR2: SQVTM, ANQGSEA. CDR3 protein: CSVKGSGLMNTEAFF. In DNA form, the CDR3 reads TGCAGCGTTAAGGGGTCAGGGCTTATGAACACTGAAGCTTTCTTT.

This clone was counted only a few times. The chain combines TRBV4-1 with TRBJ1-3, with 10 bases fitting TRBD1. Unmatched junction bases numbered 6, after V lost 0 bases and J lost 4 bases. The CDR3 has 17 residues. CDR1 is MGHRA, CDR2 YSYEKL, per germline. The DNA for the CDR3 is TGCGCCAGCAGCCAAGAGGGGACAGGGGCATCCGGAAACACCATATATTTT. Protein sequence: CASSQEGTGASGNTIYF.

This clone was observed at least ten times. The chain joins TRBV5-4 to TRBJ1-2, with 8 bases fitting TRBD1. CDR1 and CDR2 (germline): SGHNT, YYREEE (reference sequence). This CDR3 contains 14 residues. The V segment lost 2 bases and the J segment 6 bases; nucleotides outside the gene matches: 6. CDR3 in amino acids: CASSFGQGADGYTF. For the CDR3, the DNA is TGTGCCAGCAGCTTCGGTCAGGGGGCGGATGGCTACACCTTC.

This clone appeared a few times. The chain joins TRBV23-1 to TRBJ2-7; tentative D call: TRBD2 (5 bases). TRBV23-1 is recorded as an ORF, its role being uncertain. There are 14 residues in the CDR3. Trimming cost V 0 bases and J 4 bases, with 10 bases left between them. This chain's CDR3 is CASSQSRAEYEQYF. The CDR3 DNA reads as TGCGCCAGCAGTCAATCGAGAGCGGAATACGAGCAGTACTTC.

This clone was observed many times. The chain uses TRBV30 and TRBJ2-1, with 7 positions matching TRBD1. Germline V gene lookup returns CDR1 GTSNPN and CDR2 SVGIG (reference sequence). The CDR3 runs 12 residues. The V and J ends lost 2 bases and 8 bases, in that order; junction bases with no gene match: 3. CDR3 sequence (DNA): TGTGCCTGGAGTAAAGGGGGCGATGAGCAGTTCTTC. Translating gives CAWSKGGDEQFF.

The chain recombines TRBV7-6 with TRBJ2-7; TRBD1 might be the D (5 bases). Trimming removed 1 base from V and 3 bases from J, with 10 bases in between. Germline V gene sequence: CDR1 SGHVS, CDR2 FNYEAQ. This CDR3 has 14 residues. The CDR3 nucleotides are TGTGCCAGCAGCTTAGGGTTGACAGACTACGAGCAGTACTTC. Translated: CASSLGLTDYEQYF.

This clone was found a few times. The chain carries TRBV5-1 and TRBJ2-3; 7 positions match TRBD1. After removal of 5 bases from V and 1 base from J, the junction contained 7 bases not matched to a gene. This CDR3 is built from 15 residues. The germline CDR1 and CDR2 sequences are SGHRS and YFSETQ. CDR3 residues: CASSKGDRGTDTQYF. DNA for the CDR3: TGCGCCAGCAGTAAGGGAGACAGGGGCACAGATACGCAGTATTTT.